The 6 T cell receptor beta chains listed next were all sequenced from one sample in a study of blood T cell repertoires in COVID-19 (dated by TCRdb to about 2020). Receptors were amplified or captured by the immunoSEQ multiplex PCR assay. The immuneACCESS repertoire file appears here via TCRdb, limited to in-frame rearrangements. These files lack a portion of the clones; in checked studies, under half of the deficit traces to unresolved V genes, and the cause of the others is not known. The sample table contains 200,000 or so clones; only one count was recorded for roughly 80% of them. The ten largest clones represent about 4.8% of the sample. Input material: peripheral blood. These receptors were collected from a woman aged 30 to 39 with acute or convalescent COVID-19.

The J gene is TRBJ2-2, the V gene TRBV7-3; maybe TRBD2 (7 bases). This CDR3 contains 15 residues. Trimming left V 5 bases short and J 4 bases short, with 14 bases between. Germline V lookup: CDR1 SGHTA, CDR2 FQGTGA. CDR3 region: CASSQTGGGTGELFF. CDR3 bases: TGTGCCAGCAGCCAGACGGGGGGCGGCACCGGGGAGCTGTTTTTT.

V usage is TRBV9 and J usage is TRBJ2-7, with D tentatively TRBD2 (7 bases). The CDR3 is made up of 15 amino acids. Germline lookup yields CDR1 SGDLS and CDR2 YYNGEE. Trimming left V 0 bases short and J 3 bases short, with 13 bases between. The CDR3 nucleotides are TGTGCCAGCAGCGTAGGAGGGGGGGCCCTCTACGAGCAGTACTTC. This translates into CASSVGGGALYEQYF.

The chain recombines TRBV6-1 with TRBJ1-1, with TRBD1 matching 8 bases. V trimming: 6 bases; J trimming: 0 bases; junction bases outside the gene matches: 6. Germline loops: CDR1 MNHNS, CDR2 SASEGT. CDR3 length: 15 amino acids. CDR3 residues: CASSFDRGLNTEAFF. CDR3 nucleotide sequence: TGTGCCAGCAGCTTCGACAGGGGATTGAACACTGAAGCTTTCTTT.

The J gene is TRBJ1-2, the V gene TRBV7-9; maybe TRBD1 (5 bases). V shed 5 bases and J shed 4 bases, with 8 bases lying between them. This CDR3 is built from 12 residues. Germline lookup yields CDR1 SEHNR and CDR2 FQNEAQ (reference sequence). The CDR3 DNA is TGTGCCAGCAGCGTGACAGTCTATGGCTACACCTTC. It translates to CASSVTVYGYTF.

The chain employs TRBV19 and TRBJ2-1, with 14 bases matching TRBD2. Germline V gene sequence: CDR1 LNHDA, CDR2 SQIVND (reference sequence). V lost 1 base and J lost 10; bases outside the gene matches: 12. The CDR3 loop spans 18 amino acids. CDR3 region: CASSIGTATSGRAGEQFF. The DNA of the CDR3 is TGTGCCAGTAGTATAGGGACAGCGACTAGCGGGAGGGCCGGGGAGCAGTTCTTC.

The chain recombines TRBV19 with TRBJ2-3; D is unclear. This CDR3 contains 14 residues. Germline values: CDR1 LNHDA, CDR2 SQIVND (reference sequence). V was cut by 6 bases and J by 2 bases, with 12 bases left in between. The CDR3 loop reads CASRNNGDTDTQYF. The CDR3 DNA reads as TGTGCCAGTAGGAACAACGGAGACACAGATACGCAGTATTTT.